Following are 14 T cell receptor beta chains from one sample sequenced in a study of T cell responses to AZD1222 COVID-19 vaccine. Using immunoSEQ multiplex PCR, the repertoire was profiled, and TCRdb retains in-frame clones only, with some absent. Of roughly 180,000 clones in the sample, just over 90% were seen once. The specimen comprised peripheral blood, sampled on day 0 of AZD1222 vaccination. The receptor source for this set is an adult in good health.

The V call is TRBV19, the J call TRBJ1-1, with a tentative D call TRBD1 (5 bases). The CDR3 loop spans 13 amino acids. The V end lost 6 bases, the J end lost 3 bases, and 11 bases lay between the germline ends. Per germline, CDR1 LNHDA and CDR2 SQIVND (reference sequence). In DNA, the CDR3 is TGTGCCAGTAGCCTACTGGGGGACACTGAAGCTTTCTTT. Its protein is CASSLLGDTEAFF.

CDR3 loop: CASSIGWDNQPQHF. The CDR3 DNA is TGTGCCAGTAGTATAGGTTGGGACAATCAGCCCCAGCATTTT. V and J are TRBV19 and TRBJ1-5; no firm D call. V dropped 1 base and J dropped 3 bases, with 7 bases sitting between them. The CDR3 loop spans 14 amino acids. CDR1 LNHDA and CDR2 SQIVND come from the germline V gene (reference sequence).

The chain recombines TRBV4-1 with TRBJ1-1; D is possibly TRBD1 (5 bases). Trimming took 0 bases from V and 3 from J, leaving 11 bases between them. CDR1 MGHRA and CDR2 YSYEKL come from the germline V gene. The CDR3 sequence is 15 residues long. In DNA form, the CDR3 reads TGCGCCAGCAGCCAAGACTTAGGGGCGTACACTGAAGCTTTCTTT. Translated: CASSQDLGAYTEAFF.

This chain joins TRBV4-3 and TRBJ1-3; D is perhaps TRBD1 (5 bases). The CDR3 loop spans 17 amino acids. Germline loops: CDR1 LGHNA, CDR2 YSLEER. The V end was cut by 0 bases, the J end by 2 bases, with 14 bases between. CDR3 coding DNA: TGCGCCAGCAGCCAAGATGCGGGGCCTAACGCTGGAAACACCATATATTTT. This encodes CASSQDAGPNAGNTIYF.

The rearrangement uses TRBV7-2 and TRBJ1-2, with TRBD1 matching 9 bases. From germline, CDR1 is SGHTA and CDR2 FQGNSA. The trim removed 0 bases at V and 6 bases at J, leaving 14 bases unmatched. There are 18 residues in the CDR3. Written as DNA, the CDR3 is TGTGCCAGCAGCTTAGCCCCCCCGGGACAGGGATGGGGAGATGGCTACACCTTC. Amino acids: CASSLAPPGQGWGDGYTF.

The chain couples TRBV19 to TRBJ1-1; 7 positions match TRBD1. Looked up from germline, CDR1 is LNHDA and CDR2 is SQIVND (reference sequence). The CDR3 is made up of 16 amino acids. The trim removed 4 bases at V and 0 bases at J, leaving 8 bases unmatched. This chain's CDR3 is CASSNSGDSMNTEAFF. DNA for the CDR3: TGTGCCAGTAGTAATTCGGGGGACAGCATGAACACTGAAGCTTTCTTT.

Only one count was recorded for this clone. The chain links TRBV29-1 to TRBJ2-1; 8 positions agree with TRBD2. Trimming cost V 3 bases and J 4 bases; bases outside gene matches: 2. Germline V lookup: CDR1 SQVTM, CDR2 ANQGSEA. CDR3 length: 13 residues. In DNA form, the CDR3 reads TGCAGCGTTGATGGCGGGGGGTACAATGAGCAGTTCTTC. Translating gives CSVDGGGYNEQFF.

The chain carries TRBV4-2 and TRBJ1-5, with D tentatively TRBD1 (5 bases). Looked up from germline, CDR1 is LGHNA and CDR2 is YNFKEQ. The CDR3 consists of 15 residues. Between the trimmed V and J ends, which lost 0 bases and 3 bases, there was a span of 9 bases. Written as DNA, the CDR3 is TGTGCCAGCAGCCAAGAGGGGCAGAACAATCAGCCCCAGCATTTT. Encoded protein: CASSQEGQNNQPQHF.

The J gene is TRBJ1-5, the V gene TRBV19; D may be TRBD1 (6 bases). Germline CDR1 is LNHDA and CDR2 is SQIVND (reference sequence). Trimming stripped 5 bases from V and 3 bases from J, with 14 bases between. The CDR3 sequence is 15 residues long. For the CDR3, the DNA is TGTGCCAGTAGTCCGCGAGACAGGTCCAATCAGCCCCAGCATTTT. Its translation is CASSPRDRSNQPQHF.

The J gene is TRBJ1-2, the V gene TRBV29-1; no definite D call. Germline lookup yields CDR1 SQVTM and CDR2 ANQGSEA. Trimming cost V 7 bases and J 4 bases, with 7 bases left between them. The CDR3 has 10 amino acids. The CDR3 DNA sequence: TGCAGCGCAGACACCTATGGCTACACCTTC. Its protein product is CSADTYGYTF.

This chain links TRBV27 with TRBJ1-5, with TRBD1 matching 7 bases. Germline CDR1 is MNHEY and CDR2 is SMNVEV (reference sequence). The CDR3 is 18 residues long. The junction had 12 bases not matched to a gene; V was cut back by 2 bases and J by 2 bases. In DNA form, the CDR3 reads TGTGCCAGCAGTTTAGGTGGGCAGGGGGGGTATGGCAATCAGCCCCAGCATTTT. Translating it yields CASSLGGQGGYGNQPQHF.

The V call is TRBV19, the J call TRBJ1-2; a weak D match, TRBD1 (5 bases). The CDR3 loop spans 15 amino acids. V lost 3 bases, J lost 3 bases, and 14 bases lay in between. Germline V gives CDR1 LNHDA, CDR2 SQIVND (reference sequence). The CDR3 nucleotides are TGTGCCAGTAGTATCTCCACAGGCGGGGACTATGGCTACACCTTC. Encoded protein: CASSISTGGDYGYTF.

In its sample, this clone was seen many times. The chain is built from TRBV18 and TRBJ1-2; the D gene is possibly TRBD1 (6 bases). Germline assignment: CDR1 KGHSH and CDR2 LQKENI. The CDR3 is 14 amino acids. V lost 0 bases, J lost 5 bases, and 10 bases lay in between. CDR3 sequence reads: CASSPPDSQYGYTF. Here the CDR3 DNA reads TGTGCCAGCTCACCACCGGACAGTCAATATGGCTACACCTTC.

The rearrangement joins TRBV9 to TRBJ2-3; TRBD2 matches 8 bases. Germline values: CDR1 SGDLS, CDR2 YYNGEE. The length of the CDR3 is 15 residues. The V gene end was trimmed by 7 bases and the J gene end by 5 bases; junction bases not matched to a gene: 12. CDR3 protein: CASAPTGGPVDTQYF. CDR3 DNA sequence: TGTGCCAGCGCTCCGACGGGGGGGCCGGTAGATACGCAGTATTTT.